This T cell receptor (beta chain) was sequenced during a study of cytomegalovirus exposure and HLA in healthy donors. Study-wide background: Roughly 170 million T cells yielded fewer than 120 million unique TCR beta sequences in earlier analysis.

Trimming shortened V by 8 bases and J by 4 bases, and 26 bases separated the two germline ends. The V gene's germline CDR1 is MGHRA and CDR2 YSYEKL. The CDR3 is made up of 17 amino acids. This PCR relied on a set of 60 Vbeta primers and 13 Jbeta primers. Sequencing was performed with immunoSEQ multiplex PCR; in TCRdb, only in-frame clones are kept and a portion is missing. The sample contains 180,000 or so clones, roughly 80% of which appear only once. With respect to this clone: Its antigen is still unknown.

Points from the study as a whole: A previous analysis found most TCR beta V segments productive roughly 87% or roughly 30% of the time. Listed as cytomegalovirus-associated were 164 TCR beta chains. Some public TCRs appeared in many individuals, while most sequences were rare.

This chain uses TRBV4-1 with TRBJ1-2; D remains ambiguous. Sequenced material: PBMCs. The origin of this receptor is a woman between 45 and 60 years old in good health and CMV-seropositive. The DNA for the CDR3 is TGCGCCAGCGGCCCGGGGTCAGCGGACCATCCTCCCTATGGCTACACCTTC. It codes for CASGPGSADHPPYGYTF.